These T cell receptor beta chains were read from a single sample in a study of PD-1 blockade in classical Hodgkin lymphoma. Produced via immunoSEQ multiplex PCR; TCRdb's table is partial and in-frame only. The sample lists over 8,000 clones, around 87% seen once, with around 23% in the top ten. Sequencing was performed on peripheral blood mononuclear cells (PBMCs), taken before the fourth cycle of nivolumab. The receptors here all came from a human donor with classical Hodgkin lymphoma. Both conserved end residues are part of each CDR3. A D gene is named only where the DNA matches it firmly. Size values are once, few and many counts, or a class for expanded clones, and some rows have none.

clone_size: .; d_call: .; cdr3_length: 11; v_call: TRBV29-1; j_call: TRBJ2-5; cdr3_aa: CSVTGWETQYF; cdr3_nt: TGCAGCGTTACGGGATGGGAGACCCAGTACTTC
clone_size: .; d_call: .; cdr3_length: 16; v_call: TRBV14; j_call: TRBJ1-3; cdr3_aa: CASSRGQPFSGNTIYF; cdr3_nt: TGTGCCAGCAGCCGCGGACAGCCATTCTCTGGAAACACCATATATTTT
clone_size: .; d_call: TRBD1; cdr3_length: 17; v_call: TRBV14; j_call: TRBJ2-4; cdr3_aa: CASSQAARTGARNIQYF; cdr3_nt: TGTGCCAGCAGCCAAGCTGCGAGGACAGGGGCTAGAAACATTCAGTACTTC
clone_size: .; d_call: TRBD1; cdr3_length: 16; v_call: TRBV18; j_call: TRBJ2-1; cdr3_aa: CASSPLTGGLYNEQFF; cdr3_nt: TGTGCCAGCTCACCGTTGACAGGGGGCTTGTACAATGAGCAGTTCTTC
clone_size: .; d_call: .; cdr3_length: 16; v_call: TRBV6-6; j_call: TRBJ1-1; cdr3_aa: CASSYFPAGRNTEAFF; cdr3_nt: TGTGCCAGCAGTTACTTCCCGGCAGGGCGGAACACTGAAGCTTTCTTT
clone_size: .; d_call: .; cdr3_length: 15; v_call: TRBV10-3; j_call: TRBJ2-6; cdr3_aa: CAISVGGAGANVLTF; cdr3_nt: TGTGCCATCAGTGTGGGTGGCGCTGGGGCCAACGTCCTGACTTTC
clone_size: .; d_call: TRBD1; cdr3_length: 17; v_call: TRBV5-1; j_call: TRBJ1-3; cdr3_aa: CASSLGLITGAGNTIYF; cdr3_nt: TGCGCCAGCAGCTTGGGCCTAATCACAGGGGCTGGAAACACCATATATTTT
clone_size: .; d_call: .; cdr3_length: 15; v_call: TRBV9; j_call: TRBJ1-2; cdr3_aa: CASSVAGRAEDGYTF; cdr3_nt: TGTGCCAGCAGCGTAGCAGGCAGGGCGGAAGATGGCTACACCTTC
clone_size: .; d_call: .; cdr3_length: 13; v_call: TRBV15; j_call: TRBJ1-1; cdr3_aa: CATSFKDSQGAFF; cdr3_nt: TGTGCCACCAGCTTCAAGGACAGCCAGGGGGCTTTCTTT
clone_size: .; d_call: TRBD1; cdr3_length: 15; v_call: TRBV7-2; j_call: TRBJ1-4; cdr3_aa: CASSRQGVTNEKLFF; cdr3_nt: TGTGCCAGCAGCCGACAGGGTGTAACTAATGAAAAACTGTTTTTT
clone_size: .; d_call: TRBD2; cdr3_length: 16; v_call: TRBV9; j_call: TRBJ2-3; cdr3_aa: CASSVVGRGGRDTQYF; cdr3_nt: TGTGCCAGCAGCGTAGTGGGCCGGGGGGGAAGGGATACGCAGTATTTT
clone_size: .; d_call: .; cdr3_length: 13; v_call: TRBV29-1; j_call: TRBJ2-7; cdr3_aa: CSVGSHREYEQYF; cdr3_nt: TGCAGCGTTGGATCCCACAGGGAGTACGAGCAGTACTTC
clone_size: .; d_call: TRBD1; cdr3_length: 16; v_call: TRBV5-1; j_call: TRBJ1-4; cdr3_aa: CASSSGTGRANEKLFF; cdr3_nt: TGCGCCAGCAGCTCCGGGACAGGGCGGGCTAATGAAAAACTGTTTTTT
clone_size: .; d_call: .; cdr3_length: 14; v_call: TRBV25-1; j_call: TRBJ1-5; cdr3_aa: CASSETNGEQPQHF; cdr3_nt: TGTGCCAGCAGTGAAACCAATGGGGAGCAGCCCCAGCATTTT
clone_size: .; d_call: .; cdr3_length: 15; v_call: TRBV5-1; j_call: TRBJ2-5; cdr3_aa: CASSVPGQIQETQYF; cdr3_nt: TGCGCCAGCAGCGTTCCCGGACAGATCCAAGAGACCCAGTACTTC
clone_size: .; d_call: .; cdr3_length: 14; v_call: TRBV2; j_call: TRBJ1-1; cdr3_aa: CASCSITRCPEAFF; cdr3_nt: TGTGCCAGCTGCTCTATTACCAGGTGCCCTGAAGCTTTCTTT
clone_size: .; d_call: .; cdr3_length: 18; v_call: TRBV4-1; j_call: TRBJ2-3; cdr3_aa: CASSLQMATDTSTDTQYF; cdr3_nt: TGCGCCAGCAGCCTTCAGATGGCGACAGACACTAGCACAGATACGCAGTATTTT
clone_size: .; d_call: .; cdr3_length: 15; v_call: TRBV19; j_call: TRBJ2-2; cdr3_aa: CASRNRDLGTGELFF; cdr3_nt: TGTGCCAGTAGAAACCGGGACTTGGGGACCGGGGAGCTGTTTTTT
clone_size: .; d_call: .; cdr3_length: 15; v_call: TRBV27; j_call: TRBJ2-5; cdr3_aa: CASSQQGLSGETQYF; cdr3_nt: TGTGCCAGCAGCCAGCAGGGTCTTTCCGGGGAGACCCAGTACTTC
clone_size: once; d_call: .; cdr3_length: 15; v_call: TRBV7-8; j_call: TRBJ1-3; cdr3_aa: CASSLSGGYGNTIYF; cdr3_nt: TGTGCCAGCAGCTTATCCGGGGGTTATGGAAACACCATATATTTT
clone_size: once; d_call: .; cdr3_length: 13; v_call: TRBV18; j_call: TRBJ1-2; cdr3_aa: CASSPRTGYGYTF; cdr3_nt: TGTGCCAGCTCACCACGAACAGGCTATGGCTACACCTTC
clone_size: .; d_call: .; cdr3_length: 12; v_call: TRBV10-2; j_call: TRBJ2-3; cdr3_aa: CASSTGPDTQYF; cdr3_nt: TGCGCCAGCAGTACAGGGCCAGATACGCAGTATTTT
clone_size: .; d_call: .; cdr3_length: 15; v_call: TRBV4-2; j_call: TRBJ1-4; cdr3_aa: CASSQGTATNEKLFF; cdr3_nt: TGTGCCAGCAGCCAAGGGACTGCAACTAATGAAAAACTGTTTTTT
clone_size: .; d_call: TRBD2; cdr3_length: 21; v_call: TRBV9; j_call: TRBJ2-5; cdr3_aa: CASSVSSGAPGLAITQETQYF; cdr3_nt: TGTGCCAGCAGCGTATCGAGCGGGGCCCCGGGACTAGCGATCACCCAAGAGACCCAGTACTTC